The 30 T cell receptor beta chains below all came from one sample that was sequenced in a study of T cells in Graves' hyperthyroidism and ophthalmopathy. RNA transcripts served as the template for amplifying TCR beta CDR3 regions. The HTBI set primed first-round TCR CDR3 RT-PCR. TCRdb passed the multiplex PCR reads through MiXCR, listing each CDR3 protein once. The sample has around 340,000 distinct CDR3 sequences; approximately 17% are singletons. The source material was blood. All receptors come from a woman in her twenties or thirties with Graves' hyperthyroidism that later progressed to Graves' ophthalmopathy.

This clonotype showed up many times. V gene TRBV5-1 combines with J gene TRBJ2-2; 8 bases are shared with TRBD2. CDR1 and CDR2 from the germline V gene are SGHRS and YFSETQ. V shed 4 bases, J shed 5 bases, and the junction held 10 bases outside the gene matches. CDR3 size: 16 residues. CDR3 in amino acids: CASSRLSGESTGELFF. In DNA, the CDR3 is TGCGCCAGCAGCCGCCTTAGCGGGGAAAGTACCGGGGAGCTGTTTTTT. The whole variable domain, remainder taken from reference TRBV5-1 and TRBJ2-2, is KAGVTQTPRYLIKTRGQQVTLSCSPISGHRSVSWYQQTPGQGLQFLFEYFSETQRNKGNFPGRFSGRQFSNSRSEMNVSTLELGDSALYLCASSRLSGESTGELFFGEGSRLTVL.

This clonotype was detected ten times or more. This rearrangement joins TRBV19 to TRBJ2-1, with TRBD2 matching 14 bases. The CDR3 loop spans 16 amino acids. The trim removed 3 bases at V and 3 bases at J, leaving 1 base unmatched. Germline V lookup: CDR1 LNHDA, CDR2 SQIVND (reference sequence). CDR3 loop: CASSMGLAGVYNEQFF. The CDR3 DNA follows: TGTGCCAGTAGTATGGGACTAGCGGGGGTCTACAATGAGCAGTTCTTC.

This clonotype was detected ten times or more. The chain joins TRBV11-2 to TRBJ2-1, with D unclear. Trimming left V 1 base short and J 0 bases short, with 7 bases between. In germline, CDR1 is SGHAT, CDR2 FQNNGV. The CDR3 runs to 15 residues. The CDR3: CASSLVESSYNEQFF. CDR3 sequence (DNA): TGTGCCAGCAGCTTAGTTGAAAGCTCCTACAATGAGCAGTTCTTC.

This clonotype was counted ten times or more. V usage is TRBV4-2 and J usage is TRBJ1-1; 7 bases match TRBD1. In germline, CDR1 is LGHNA, CDR2 YNFKEQ. The CDR3 has 15 residues. The V segment lost 8 bases and the J segment 2 bases; nucleotides outside the gene matches: 11. This CDR3 reads CASGDTGQFNTEAFF. The DNA for the CDR3 is TGTGCCAGCGGGGATACGGGACAGTTCAACACTGAAGCTTTCTTT.

This clonotype was detected ten times or more. This sequence joins TRBV18 and TRBJ2-7, with no clear D. The CDR3 runs 13 residues. CDR1 and CDR2 (germline): KGHSH, LQKENI. V lost 3 bases and J 5 bases, leaving 11 bases between the germline ends. CDR3 sequence reads: CASSPHPDDEQYF. The CDR3 region has the DNA TGTGCCAGCTCACCTCACCCGGATGACGAGCAGTACTTC.

This clonotype was observed many times. The chain joins TRBV20-1 to TRBJ2-6; the D is unclear. The CDR3 is 15 amino acids. Germline values: CDR1 DFQATT, CDR2 SNEGSKA (reference sequence). Trimming left V 0 bases short and J 0 bases short, with 6 bases between. CDR3 in DNA: TGCAGTGCTAGAGACAGATACTCTGGGGCCAACGTCCTGACTTTC. It codes for CSARDRYSGANVLTF.

This clonotype came up a few times. The J gene is TRBJ2-1, the V gene TRBV6-1; 7 nucleotides agree with TRBD2. This CDR3 is 17 amino acids long. With V trimmed by 0 bases and J by 10 bases, 15 bases remained unmatched. Germline assignment: CDR1 MNHNS and CDR2 SASEGT. DNA of the CDR3: TGTGCCAGCAGTGAAGCGCTAGCGGCTGCTTTAAATAGGGAGCAGTTCTTC. This translates into CASSEALAAALNREQFF.

This clonotype has at least ten counts. The chain joins TRBV12-3 or TRBV12-4 to TRBJ2-7; TRBD2 agrees at 14 bases. The CDR3 runs 14 residues. V lost 5 bases and J lost 6; bases outside the gene matches: 3. The CDR3 DNA is TGTGCCAGCAGTCCGGGACTAGCGGGAGTCGAGCAGTACTTC. Amino acid sequence: CASSPGLAGVEQYF.

The chain carries TRBV18 and TRBJ2-5; 7 bases are shared with TRBD2. CDR1 is KGHSH, CDR2 LQKENI, per germline. CDR3 length: 17 amino acids. Trimming removed 3 bases from V and 2 bases from J; junction bases left unmatched: 12. This CDR3 is CASSPSGAGRVQETQYF. Written as DNA, the CDR3 is TGTGCCAGCTCACCTTCAGGAGCGGGAAGGGTACAAGAGACCCAGTACTTC.

The chain employs TRBV4-1 and TRBJ2-7, with unresolved D. The germline CDR1 and CDR2 sequences are MGHRA and YSYEKL. The CDR3 spans 14 residues. V lost 0 bases and J lost 4, with 10 bases in between. The CDR3 sequence: CASSQDSGSYEQYF. The CDR3 bases are TGCGCCAGCAGCCAAGATTCCGGGTCGTACGAGCAGTACTTC.

This clonotype was recorded many times. The J gene is TRBJ1-1, the V gene TRBV11-2; weak D call: TRBD1 (6 bases). Trimming cost V 0 bases and J 4 bases, with 12 bases left between them. The CDR3 contains 15 residues. Per the germline V gene, CDR1 is SGHAT and CDR2 is FQNNGV. The CDR3 here is CASSLENRAGTEAFF. The CDR3 region has the DNA TGTGCCAGCAGCTTAGAAAACAGGGCAGGCACTGAAGCTTTCTTT.

This clonotype was seen a few times. The CDR3 reads CASSPQGGPSTGELFF. In nucleotides, the CDR3 is TGTGCCAGCAGCCCCCAAGGGGGCCCCTCCACCGGGGAGCTGTTTTTT. The rearrangement uses TRBV7-9 and TRBJ2-2; 7 bases line up with TRBD1. Germline V CDR1 and CDR2: SEHNR, FQNEAQ (reference sequence). The junction had 10 bases not matched to a gene; V was cut back by 5 bases and J by 4 bases. The CDR3 has 16 amino acids.

This clonotype was seen many times. The J gene is TRBJ2-7, the V gene TRBV20-1; the match to TRBD1 covers 10 bases. Germline V gene sequence: CDR1 DFQATT, CDR2 SNEGSKA (reference sequence). The junction had 6 bases not matched to a gene; V was cut back by 1 base and J by 6 bases. The CDR3 is 14 amino acids. In nucleotides, the CDR3 is TGCAGTGCTAGAGTCCCGACAGGGGGCAGCGAGCAGTACTTC. This encodes CSARVPTGGSEQYF.

This clonotype was found many times. The V gene is TRBV5-1, the J gene TRBJ1-2; 12 positions match TRBD1. This CDR3 spans 14 amino acids. V lost 4 bases to trimming and J lost 4 bases; unmatched junction nucleotides: 2. CDR1 SGHRS and CDR2 YFSETQ come from the germline V gene. CDR3 DNA sequence: TGCGCCAGCAGCACGGGACAGGGGGCCTATGGCTACACCTTC. Protein sequence: CASSTGQGAYGYTF.

This clonotype showed up many times. This chain connects TRBV2 to TRBJ2-3; D not certain. Germline CDR1 and CDR2: SNHLY and FYNNEI. Trimming cost V 8 bases and J 0 bases, with 15 bases left between them. The CDR3 totals 15 residues. The CDR3 DNA reads as TGTGCCAGCGGAGCTCGTGAGACTAGCACAGATACGCAGTATTTT. Amino acids: CASGARETSTDTQYF.

Ten or more counts support this clonotype. The chain carries TRBV20-1 and TRBJ2-5; no firm D call. The CDR3 covers 11 residues. The ends were cut back, 1 base at V and 2 bases at J, with 2 bases in the middle. From germline, CDR1 is DFQATT and CDR2 SNEGSKA (reference sequence). The CDR3 region is CSARVQETQYF. The CDR3 nucleotides are TGCAGTGCTAGAGTACAAGAGACCCAGTACTTC.

This clonotype showed up many times. The V and J genes are TRBV24-1 and TRBJ1-1; D is uncertain. V was cut by 11 bases and J by 0 bases, with 12 bases left in between. This CDR3 is built from 13 residues. Germline-derived CDR1 and CDR2 are KGHDR and SFDVKD. CDR3 residues: CAKTTFLNTEAFF. In DNA form, the CDR3 reads TGTGCCAAGACGACATTCCTGAACACTGAAGCTTTCTTT.

This clonotype was recorded a few times. The chain combines TRBV19 with TRBJ2-1, with 8 bases fitting TRBD2. V shed 1 base, J shed 1 base, and the junction held 15 bases outside the gene matches. This CDR3 contains 20 residues. Germline CDR1 reads LNHDA; CDR2 reads SQIVND (reference sequence). The CDR3 loop is CASSIGLGLAGGWSYNEQFF. Here the CDR3 DNA reads TGTGCCAGTAGTATAGGGTTAGGTCTAGCGGGCGGGTGGTCCTACAATGAGCAGTTCTTC.

This clonotype was seen at least ten times. J is TRBJ1-2 and V is TRBV5-1; the D gene is possibly TRBD1 (6 bases). The germline V and J ends were trimmed by 0 bases and 0 bases, with 18 bases remaining between them. The germline V gene encodes CDR1 SGHRS and CDR2 YFSETQ. There are 18 residues in the CDR3. The CDR3, as DNA: TGCGCCAGCAGCTTGGAGTCGGGGGGCCTAAAAGCTAACTATGGCTACACCTTC. Amino acids: CASSLESGGLKANYGYTF.

This clonotype showed up many times. V is TRBV5-6 and J is TRBJ2-1; D is perhaps TRBD2 (5 bases). The CDR3 has 16 residues. CDR1 is SGHDT and CDR2 is YYEEEE in the germline V gene. With 0 bases removed from V and 0 bases from J, the gap between germline ends came to 10 bases. The CDR3, as DNA: TGTGCCAGCAGCTTGGGCTGGAGGAGCTCCTACAATGAGCAGTTCTTC. It is translated as CASSLGWRSSYNEQFF. Drawing the rest from reference TRBV5-6 and TRBJ2-1, the complete variable domain is DAGVTQSPTHLIKTRGQQVTLRCSPKSGHDTVSWYQQALGQGPQFIFQYYEEEERQRGNFPDRFSGHQFPNYSSELNVNALLLGDSALYLCASSLGWRSSYNEQFFGPGTRLTVL.

This clonotype occurred many times. The chain carries TRBV12-3 or TRBV12-4 and TRBJ2-5, with D unclear. V gave up 1 base and J gave up 4 bases, with 4 bases separating them. The CDR3 has 12 residues. The CDR3 DNA reads TGTGCCAGCAGTTTAGGAGTAGAGACCCAGTACTTC. Amino acids: CASSLGVETQYF.

The chain uses TRBV20-1 and TRBJ2-7, with TRBD2 matching 13 bases. Trimming took 7 bases from V and 0 from J; bases not matched to a gene: 12. The CDR3 sequence is 17 residues long. The germline V gene encodes CDR1 DFQATT and CDR2 SNEGSKA (reference sequence). The CDR3 bases are TGCAGTGGCACCCCCGGGACTAGCGGGAAAAGCTCCTACGAGCAGTACTTC. Translated: CSGTPGTSGKSSYEQYF.

This clonotype has a count of ten or more. The chain combines TRBV28 with TRBJ2-2; D may be TRBD2 (6 bases). Trimming removed 7 bases at V and 6 bases at J, with 18 bases between. The CDR3 sequence is 15 residues long. Germline loops: CDR1 MDHEN, CDR2 SYDVKM. Here the CDR3 DNA reads TGTGCCAGCACCCTCGGGGGAGGACCCGCCGGGGAGCTGTTTTTT. This sequence encodes CASTLGGGPAGELFF.

The chain recombines TRBV4-1 with TRBJ2-3; D gene ambiguous. This CDR3 comprises 14 residues. Germline lookup yields CDR1 MGHRA and CDR2 YSYEKL. V shed 4 bases and J shed 4 bases, with 12 bases lying between them. In nucleotides, the CDR3 is TGCGCCAGCAGCCTTGGAGCGAACGCAGATACGCAGTATTTT. Its translation is CASSLGANADTQYF.

This clonotype was detected a few times. The chain carries TRBV11-1 and TRBJ2-7; tentatively, D is TRBD2 (6 bases). The CDR3 is 15 residues long. The V and J ends lost 0 bases and 4 bases respectively, with 13 bases between them. In germline, CDR1 is SGHAT, CDR2 FQDESV (reference sequence). The CDR3 is CASSLASMGTYEQYF. The CDR3 DNA is TGTGCCAGCAGCTTAGCCTCGATGGGGACTTACGAGCAGTACTTC. The full variable domain, with the rest looked up from reference TRBV11-1 and TRBJ2-7, is EAEVAQSPRYKITEKSQAVAFWCDPISGHATLYWYRQILGQGPELLVQFQDESVVDDSQLPKDRFSAERLKGVDSTLKIQPAELGDSAMYLCASSLASMGTYEQYFGPGTRLTVT.

This clonotype was found many times. The chain combines TRBV5-6 with TRBJ2-4; the D gene could be TRBD1 or TRBD2 (5 bases each). Germline values: CDR1 SGHDT, CDR2 YYEEEE. Between the trimmed V and J ends, which lost 0 bases and 9 bases, there was a span of 13 bases. The CDR3 consists of 14 residues. The CDR3 nucleotides read TGTGCCAGCAGCTTGGAGCAGGGAGATGGCATTCAGTACTTC. It codes for CASSLEQGDGIQYF.

The chain is built from TRBV19 and TRBJ2-3, with D perhaps matching TRBD2 (5 bases). The germline V gene has CDR1 LNHDA and CDR2 SQIVND (reference sequence). Trimming pared 5 bases from V and 2 bases from J, leaving 11 bases between. This CDR3 has 14 amino acids. The CDR3 bases are TGTGCCAGTAGTGCAGGACTTTTCACAGATACGCAGTATTTT. This codes for CASSAGLFTDTQYF.

This clonotype was seen a few times. This rearrangement joins TRBV9 to TRBJ1-2, with a tentative D call TRBD1 (5 bases). In germline, CDR1 is SGDLS, CDR2 YYNGEE. Trimming pared 5 bases from V and 7 bases from J, leaving 12 bases between. This CDR3 contains 12 residues. The CDR3 loop reads CASRDQGGGYTF. Here the CDR3 DNA reads TGTGCCAGCAGGGACCAGGGCGGTGGCTACACCTTC.

Many counts were recorded for this clonotype. The chain links TRBV5-1 to TRBJ2-1, with D unresolved. Germline V gene data show CDR1 as SGHRS and CDR2 as YFSETQ. Trimming left V 0 bases short and J 6 bases short, with 19 bases between. CDR3 length: 17 residues. The CDR3: CASSLGLGATASNEQFF. CDR3 DNA sequence: TGCGCCAGCAGCTTGGGGTTGGGTGCAACCGCATCCAATGAGCAGTTCTTC.

This clonotype was seen repeatedly, ten times or more. This rearrangement joins TRBV10-3 to TRBJ2-2, with TRBD1 matching 7 bases. Trimming took 5 bases from V and 4 from J; bases not matched to a gene: 7. The CDR3 extends over 15 amino acids. Germline CDR1 reads ENHRY; CDR2 reads SYGVKD. Here the CDR3 DNA reads TGTGCCATCAGTCCAGGGACAGTATCCACCGGGGAGCTGTTTTTT. Its protein product is CAISPGTVSTGELFF.